This note documents a single T cell receptor (beta chain) sequence. The ends were cut back, 6 bases at V and 5 bases at J, with 10 bases in the middle. This CDR3 has 12 amino acids. Germline CDR1 reads MNHEY; CDR2 reads SMNVEV (reference sequence). The data are from a study of blood T cell repertoires in COVID-19. Across the whole study: The samples span acute and convalescent COVID-19 from the United States, Italy and Spain. From T cells, B-cell-depleted T cells, or PBMCs came the material, which was cDNA or gDNA.

In the study's own analysis: Amplifying reference gene primers gave estimates of nucleated cell counts. Measured with immunoSEQ multiplex PCR; TCRdb has only the in-frame clones, and not every one. V, J and clone size are taken as reported in that table, and D and trimming were inferred from the DNA itself. The sample carries fewer than 250,000 clones, 75% to 85% recorded once. The J gene is TRBJ2-5, the V gene TRBV27; tentative D call: TRBD2 (6 bases). This clonotype was obtained from a human donor in a cohort sampled during active COVID-19. Sequencing was done on a sample of peripheral blood. CDR3: CASSRGGETQYF. CDR3 DNA sequence: TGTGCCAGCAGCCGGGGAGGCGAGACCCAGTACTTC.